These 10 T cell receptor beta chains were sequenced from one sample in a study of T cell responses to AZD1222 COVID-19 vaccine. Clones were sequenced by immunoSEQ multiplex PCR, and TCRdb holds only the in-frame ones, with some missing. This table has 150,000 to 200,000 clones, around 94% appearing once. Sample: peripheral blood, taken on day 0 of AZD1222 vaccination. The receptors were gathered from an adult in good health.

The V and J genes are TRBV19 and TRBJ1-6; weak D call: TRBD1 (5 bases). V lost 3 bases and J lost 10, with 10 bases in between. Germline values: CDR1 LNHDA, CDR2 SQIVND (reference sequence). The CDR3 is 13 residues long. The CDR3: CASSIGGRSPLHF. In DNA form, the CDR3 reads TGTGCCAGTAGTATCGGGGGTCGATCACCCCTCCACTTT.

This clone was detected once. This chain uses TRBV7-6 with TRBJ1-2, with D perhaps matching TRBD1 (5 bases). V lost 0 bases to trimming and J lost 6 bases, with 5 bases between them. CDR1 SGHVS and CDR2 FNYEAQ come from the germline V gene. The CDR3 covers 12 residues. Written as DNA, the CDR3 is TGTGCCAGCAGCTTAGCAGGGGATGGCTACACCTTC. The encoded protein is CASSLAGDGYTF.

The chain couples TRBV24-1 to TRBJ1-2, with a possible D match to TRBD1 (6 bases). This CDR3 is built from 14 residues. V lost 4 bases and J lost 8, with 16 bases in between. Germline loops: CDR1 KGHDR, CDR2 SFDVKD. The CDR3 region is CATSDRSQGQGYTF. As DNA, the CDR3 is TGTGCCACCAGTGACCGATCCCAGGGGCAGGGCTACACCTTC.

This sequence joins TRBV5-1 and TRBJ2-1; the D gene is possibly TRBD2 (5 bases). This CDR3 has 15 residues. Trimming took 1 base from V and 7 from J, leaving 15 bases between them. Germline CDR1 reads SGHRS; CDR2 reads YFSETQ. For the CDR3, the DNA is TGCGCCAGCAGCTTGTTGGCGGGTGGAATTAATGAGCAGTTCTTC. Its translation: CASSLLAGGINEQFF.

The rearrangement joins TRBV5-5 to TRBJ2-1; the D is unclear. The V end was cut by 4 bases, the J end by 0 bases, with 8 bases between. Per the germline V gene, CDR1 is SGHKS and CDR2 is YYEKEE (reference sequence). The length of the CDR3 is 14 residues. Here the CDR3 DNA reads TGTGCCAGCAGCCCGTACAGCTCCTACAATGAGCAGTTCTTC. It yields the protein CASSPYSSYNEQFF.

This chain joins TRBV30 and TRBJ2-1; weak D call: TRBD2 (7 bases). V lost 2 bases and J 13 bases, leaving 15 bases between the germline ends. CDR1 GTSNPN and CDR2 SVGIG come from the germline V gene (reference sequence). CDR3 length: 12 amino acids. CDR3 in DNA: TGTGCCTGGAGTTTCCGAGCGGGACAACAGTTCTTC. It is translated as CAWSFRAGQQFF. The whole variable domain, filled in from reference TRBV30 and TRBJ2-1, reads SQTIHQWPATLVQPVGSPLSLECTVEGTSNPNLYWYRQAAGRGLQLLFYSVGIGQISSEVPQNLSASRPQDRQFILSSKKLLLSDSGFYLCAWSFRAGQQFFGPGTRLTVL.

This clone was counted a single time. The chain carries TRBV6-5 and TRBJ1-2, with TRBD1 matching 7 bases. Germline V lookup: CDR1 MNHEY, CDR2 SVGAGI. The trim removed 10 bases at V and 4 bases at J, leaving 12 bases unmatched. This CDR3 is 14 amino acids long. The CDR3 here is CATQPGTDLYGYTF. The CDR3 DNA reads as TGTGCCACCCAACCCGGGACAGACCTCTATGGCTACACCTTC.

This rearrangement joins TRBV2 to TRBJ1-3; tentative D call: TRBD1 (5 bases). V was cut by 7 bases and J by 3 bases, with 7 bases left in between. Germline V gene lookup returns CDR1 SNHLY and CDR2 FYNNEI. The CDR3 spans 12 residues. The CDR3 DNA follows: TGTGCCAGCACAGGGAGTGGAAACACCATATATTTT. Translating it yields CASTGSGNTIYF.

A single count supports this clone. This chain connects TRBV5-5 to TRBJ1-4; D remains ambiguous. The CDR3 totals 14 residues. V lost 0 bases and J 6 bases, leaving 9 bases between the germline ends. Germline V gene sequence: CDR1 SGHKS, CDR2 YYEKEE (reference sequence). CDR3 DNA sequence: TGTGCCAGCAGCTTGGCCCTGAATTATGAAAAACTGTTTTTT. Its translation: CASSLALNYEKLFF.

The chain joins TRBV5-1 to TRBJ2-1; 9 bases map to TRBD2. The CDR3 consists of 13 residues. With 7 bases clipped from V and 4 bases from J, the junction kept 3 bases outside the gene matches. The germline gives CDR1 SGHRS, CDR2 YFSETQ. CDR3 in DNA: TGCGCCAGCCGGACTAGCGAGTACAATGAGCAGTTCTTC. Encoded protein: CASRTSEYNEQFF.